These 27 T cell receptor beta chains were all obtained from the same sample, sequenced in a study of blood T cell repertoires in COVID-19. Sequenced by immunoSEQ multiplex PCR; TCRdb stores in-frame clones only, minus some. The sample contains 200,000 to 250,000 clones, under 90% of which appear only once. The specimen was PBMCs or T cells enriched from blood (not recorded which). Receptors were obtained from a woman aged 45 to 65 with acute COVID-19.

The V call is TRBV19, the J call TRBJ2-7; maybe TRBD1 (6 bases). There are 12 residues in the CDR3. With 5 bases removed from V and 7 bases from J, the gap between germline ends came to 12 bases. Germline CDR1 is LNHDA and CDR2 is SQIVND (reference sequence). The CDR3, as DNA: TGTGCCAGTAGTTCACAGGGTTTTGAGCAGTACTTC. As protein: CASSSQGFEQYF. Variable domain in full (rest from reference TRBV19 and TRBJ2-7): DGGITQSPKYLFRKEGQNVTLSCEQNLNHDAMYWYRQDPGQGLRLIYYSQIVNDFQKGDIAEGYSVSREKKESFPLTVTSAQKNPTAFYLCASSSQGFEQYFGPGTRLTVT.

The chain combines TRBV11-3 with TRBJ2-2, with D possibly TRBD1 on 6 matching bases. V was cut by 1 base and J by 8 bases, with 8 bases left in between. From germline, CDR1 is SGHNT and CDR2 YENEEA. The length of the CDR3 is 13 residues. The CDR3 is CASSLVQGGELFF. CDR3 sequence (DNA): TGTGCCAGCAGCTTAGTACAGGGAGGGGAGCTGTTTTTT.

This chain connects TRBV5-4 to TRBJ1-6; D is perhaps TRBD1 (6 bases). Germline assignment: CDR1 SGHNT and CDR2 YYREEE (reference sequence). CDR3 length: 14 residues. The ends were cut back, 4 bases at V and 3 bases at J, with 8 bases in the middle. The CDR3 region is CASSKDSYNSPLHF. The DNA of the CDR3 is TGTGCCAGCAGCAAGGACAGCTATAATTCACCCCTCCACTTT.

V usage is TRBV18 and J usage is TRBJ2-7; tentatively, D is TRBD2 (5 bases). Germline lookup yields CDR1 KGHSH and CDR2 LQKENI. Trimming left V 2 bases short and J 7 bases short, with 15 bases between. The CDR3 consists of 14 residues. In DNA form, the CDR3 reads TGTGCCAGCTCACCAGGAGCGGAGGTCCCGGAGCAGTACTTC. Protein sequence: CASSPGAEVPEQYF.

A remark on this clone: A read error may produce the germline difference seen at one junction end. The chain carries TRBV7-8 and TRBJ2-3; 7 bases agree with TRBD2. Germline CDR1 is SGHVS and CDR2 is FQNEAQ. The CDR3 has 15 residues. CDR3 sequence reads: CASNLQARRGDTQYF. CDR3 coding DNA: TGTGCCAGCAACTTACAGGCTAGGCGGGGGGATACGCAGTATTTT.

This clone was recorded a few times. The chain combines TRBV5-1 with TRBJ2-5, with a tentative D call TRBD2 (6 bases). Germline CDR1 and CDR2: SGHRS and YFSETQ. V was clipped by 4 bases and J by 7 bases, with 20 bases between them. The CDR3 totals 15 residues. The CDR3 nucleotides read TGCGCCAGCAGCACGATAAGCCAGGGACTCGGGACCCAGTACTTC. As protein: CASSTISQGLGTQYF.

The rearrangement uses TRBV2 and TRBJ2-2, with D hard to call. The CDR3 contains 14 residues. The germline V gene has CDR1 SNHLY and CDR2 FYNNEI. Between the trimmed V and J ends, which lost 6 bases and 1 base, there was a span of 9 bases. CDR3 sequence reads: CASRVGLNTGELFF. The CDR3 nucleotides read TGTGCCAGCAGGGTCGGGTTGAACACCGGGGAGCTGTTTTTT. The complete variable domain, with remaining parts taken from reference TRBV2 and TRBJ2-2, reads EPEVTQTPSHQVTQMGQEVILRCVPISNHLYFYWYRQILGQKVEFLVSFYNNEISEKSEIFDDQFSVERPDGSNFTLKIRSTKLEDSAMYFCASRVGLNTGELFFGEGSRLTVL.

This sequence joins TRBV7-2 and TRBJ2-7; TRBD1 agrees at 9 bases. The V segment lost 5 bases and the J segment 7 bases; nucleotides outside the gene matches: 12. CDR1 is SGHTA and CDR2 is FQGNSA in the germline V gene. This CDR3 spans 15 amino acids. The DNA for the CDR3 is TGTGCCAGCAGCCCAACCGGGACAGGGAACATAGAGCAGTACTTC. Translated, it gives CASSPTGTGNIEQYF.

V usage is TRBV12-3 or TRBV12-4 and J usage is TRBJ2-1; D is unclear. The length of the CDR3 is 11 residues. Trimming shortened V by 6 bases and J by 12 bases, and 12 bases separated the two germline ends. CDR3 DNA sequence: TGTGCCAGCAGCTACACGGGTCCGCAGTTCTTC. Protein sequence: CASSYTGPQFF.

This clone has only a few counts. This rearrangement joins TRBV3-1 (or the pseudogene TRBV3-2) to TRBJ2-3, with 10 bases lining up with TRBD1. V lost 5 bases, J lost 8 bases, and 16 bases stayed unmatched. Per the germline V gene, CDR1 is LGHDT and CDR2 is YNNKEL (reference sequence). This CDR3 region has 17 residues. CDR3 region: CASSAHRDRGPWGTQYF. For the CDR3, the DNA is TGTGCCAGCAGCGCTCACCGGGACAGGGGCCCGTGGGGTACGCAGTATTTT.

The chain links TRBV9 to TRBJ2-5, with 8 bases matching TRBD1. The V gene's germline CDR1 is SGDLS and CDR2 YYNGEE. The CDR3 has 19 residues. V gave up 0 bases and J gave up 0 bases; unmatched junction bases: 13. CDR3 in amino acids: CASSVALPGQGSYQETQYF. CDR3 DNA sequence: TGTGCCAGCAGCGTAGCTCTTCCCGGACAGGGATCGTACCAAGAGACCCAGTACTTC.

J is TRBJ2-7 and V is TRBV28; D is perhaps TRBD2 (6 bases). The V gene's germline CDR1 is MDHEN and CDR2 SYDVKM. The germline V and J ends were trimmed by 6 bases and 5 bases, with 17 bases remaining between them. CDR3 size: 14 residues. The CDR3 DNA reads as TGTGCCAGCAGGACCGGGACTGCCCGAGACGAGCAGTACTTC. Translated: CASRTGTARDEQYF. Full variable domain (rest looked up from reference TRBV28 and TRBJ2-7): DVKVTQSSRYLVKRTGEKVFLECVQDMDHENMFWYRQDPGLGLRLIYFSYDVKMKEKGDIPEGYSVSREKKERFSLILESASTNQTSMYLCASRTGTARDEQYFGPGTRLTVT.

The genes are TRBV19 and TRBJ1-2; 9 positions match TRBD1. CDR3 length: 15 amino acids. The V segment lost 4 bases and the J segment 4 bases; nucleotides outside the gene matches: 7. In germline, CDR1 is LNHDA, CDR2 SQIVND (reference sequence). The CDR3 nucleotides are TGTGCCAGTAGTACCGCGGGACAGGGAGGCTATGGCTACACCTTC. Amino acids: CASSTAGQGGYGYTF.

This clone was seen just once. The rearrangement uses TRBV6-2 or TRBV6-3 and TRBJ1-1, with TRBD1 as a possible D gene (5 bases). This CDR3 contains 13 residues. V lost 2 bases to trimming and J lost 4 bases, with 8 bases between them. Germline V lookup: CDR1 MNHEY, CDR2 SVGEGT. CDR3 DNA sequence: TGTGCCAGCAGTTACGGGGGGTCCACTGAAGCTTTCTTT. This gives the protein CASSYGGSTEAFF.

The CDR3 loop reads CASSHPGQGNSPLHF. The CDR3 DNA reads TGTGCCAGCAGCCACCCGGGACAGGGGAATTCACCCCTCCACTTT. The chain has TRBV3-1 (or the pseudogene TRBV3-2) and TRBJ1-6, with 10 nucleotides matching TRBD1. Trimming removed 3 bases from V and 7 bases from J; junction bases left unmatched: 3. In germline, CDR1 is LGHDT, CDR2 YNNKEL (reference sequence). The CDR3 consists of 15 residues.

V is TRBV27 and J is TRBJ2-7, with unresolved D. The length of the CDR3 is 14 residues. Germline CDR1 and CDR2: MNHEY and SMNVEV (reference sequence). Trimming removed 3 bases from V and 2 bases from J, with 11 bases in between. The chain's CDR3 is CASSLKTLAYEQYF. The CDR3 DNA sequence: TGTGCCAGCAGTTTGAAGACTTTGGCCTACGAGCAGTACTTC.

The CDR3: CLGRKSSGNTIYF. The CDR3 region has the DNA TGTCTGGGCAGGAAGAGCTCTGGAAACACCATATATTTT. This chain joins TRBV7-9 and TRBJ1-3; D gene uncertain. The CDR3 runs 13 residues. Looked up from germline, CDR1 is SEHNR and CDR2 is FQNEAQ (reference sequence).

The V and J genes are TRBV5-1 and TRBJ2-2, with a tentative D call TRBD1 (5 bases). Germline lookup yields CDR1 SGHRS and CDR2 YFSETQ. CDR3 length equals 15 residues. Trimming took 3 bases from V and 1 from J, leaving 10 bases between them. The chain's CDR3 is CASSSGRVNTGELFF. CDR3 DNA: TGCGCCAGCAGCTCTGGCAGGGTGAACACCGGGGAGCTGTTTTTT.

The rearrangement uses TRBV2 and TRBJ2-2; 10 bases fit TRBD1. The CDR3 loop spans 16 amino acids. The germline gives CDR1 SNHLY, CDR2 FYNNEI. The V and J ends lost 10 bases and 5 bases, in that order; junction bases with no gene match: 13. CDR3 loop: CATKQQTGGATGELFF. The CDR3 DNA reads as TGTGCCACCAAGCAGCAGACAGGGGGCGCGACCGGGGAGCTGTTTTTT.

This clone was detected once. This chain uses TRBV12-3 or TRBV12-4 with TRBJ2-7, with D perhaps TRBD1 (8 bases). V dropped 4 bases and J dropped 7 bases, with 14 bases sitting between them. CDR3 length: 13 amino acids. This CDR3 reads CASSYYRGGEQYF. In DNA, the CDR3 is TGTGCCAGCAGTTATTACAGGGGGGGTGAGCAGTACTTC.

The chain uses TRBV2 and TRBJ2-5, with TRBD2 identical over 11 bases. The CDR3 covers 17 residues. The V segment lost 5 bases and the J segment 4 bases; nucleotides outside the gene matches: 12. Germline V CDR1 and CDR2: SNHLY, FYNNEI. CDR3 in DNA: TGTGCCAGCAGTTCGAGACTAGCGGGATTCTCGGGAGAGACCCAGTACTTC. Translated: CASSSRLAGFSGETQYF.

This clone was seen a single time. This rearrangement joins TRBV6-2 or TRBV6-3 to TRBJ2-7, with D maybe TRBD2 (6 bases). The ends were cut back, 5 bases at V and 7 bases at J, with 15 bases in the middle. Germline V lookup: CDR1 MNHEY, CDR2 SVGEGT. The CDR3 sequence is 13 residues long. The CDR3 loop is CASSPIPAGEQYF. In nucleotides, the CDR3 is TGTGCCAGCAGTCCGATTCCGGCGGGGGAGCAGTACTTC.

The chain carries TRBV4-1 and TRBJ2-3; 8 bases are a match to TRBD1. The CDR3 sequence is 16 residues long. The J segment lost 4 bases and the V segment lost 1 base, leaving 7 bases of the junction unmatched. Germline V gene sequence: CDR1 MGHRA, CDR2 YSYEKL. This CDR3 is CASSQAMAGGADTQYF. Here the CDR3 DNA reads TGCGCCAGCAGCCAAGCAATGGCAGGGGGCGCAGATACGCAGTATTTT.

This chain connects TRBV5-4 to TRBJ1-2; a possible D gene is TRBD1 (6 bases). CDR1 SGHNT and CDR2 YYREEE come from the germline V gene (reference sequence). Trimming left V 6 bases short and J 8 bases short, with 17 bases between. The length of the CDR3 is 13 residues. CDR3 residues: CASTMGAGRGYTF. As DNA, the CDR3 is TGTGCCAGCACCATGGGGGCAGGACGGGGCTACACCTTC. The full variable domain, its missing parts supplied by reference TRBV5-4 and TRBJ1-2, is ETGVTQSPTHLIKTRGQQVTLRCSSQSGHNTVSWYQQALGQGPQFIFQYYREEENGRGNFPPRFSGLQFPNYSSELNVNALELDDSALYLCASTMGAGRGYTFGSGTRLTVV.

This clone was observed once. This chain uses TRBV10-3 with TRBJ1-1; no definite D call. Germline V lookup: CDR1 ENHRY, CDR2 SYGVKD. This CDR3 has 14 amino acids. V was cut by 2 bases and J by 0 bases, with 7 bases left in between. CDR3 protein: CAISEQVLNTEAFF. CDR3 nucleotide sequence: TGTGCCATCAGTGAGCAGGTTCTGAACACTGAAGCTTTCTTT.

The CDR3 spells CASRGTNTGYEQYF. The CDR3 coding sequence is TGTGCCAGCAGGGGGACAAACACTGGATACGAGCAGTACTTC. This sequence joins TRBV27 and TRBJ2-7; D is perhaps TRBD1 (6 bases). V was trimmed by 6 bases and J by 4 bases, leaving 16 bases between them. This CDR3 has 14 residues. Germline V gives CDR1 MNHEY, CDR2 SMNVEV (reference sequence).

The chain combines TRBV10-2 with TRBJ2-2; possible D gene TRBD1, 6 bases. The CDR3 totals 13 residues. Trimming left V 6 bases short and J 6 bases short, with 11 bases between. Germline V CDR1 and CDR2: WSHSY, SAAADI. CDR3 coding DNA: TGCGCCAGCAGACAACAGGGATCCGGGGAGCTGTTTTTT. Protein: CASRQQGSGELFF.